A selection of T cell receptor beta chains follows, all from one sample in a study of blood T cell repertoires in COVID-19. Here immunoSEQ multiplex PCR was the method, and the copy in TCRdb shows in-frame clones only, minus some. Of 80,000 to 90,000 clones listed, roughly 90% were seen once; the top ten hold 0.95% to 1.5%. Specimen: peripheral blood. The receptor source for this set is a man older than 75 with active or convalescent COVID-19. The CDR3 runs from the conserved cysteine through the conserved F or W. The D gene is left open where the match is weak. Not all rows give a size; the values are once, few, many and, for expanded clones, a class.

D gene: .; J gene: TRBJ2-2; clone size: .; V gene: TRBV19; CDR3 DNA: TGTGCCAGTAGTATAAGGCGGGTAGGGGGGAACACCGGGGAGCTGTTTTTT; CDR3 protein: CASSIRRVGGNTGELFF
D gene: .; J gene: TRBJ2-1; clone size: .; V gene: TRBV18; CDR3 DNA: TGTGCCAGCTCACCACCGTCGGGGGGCGATTACAATGAGCAGTTCTTC; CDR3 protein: CASSPPSGGDYNEQFF
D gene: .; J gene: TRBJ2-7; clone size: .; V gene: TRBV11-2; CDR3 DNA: TGTGCCAGCAGCTTCTACGGGACAACCGCCTCCTACGAGCAGTACTTC; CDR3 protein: CASSFYGTTASYEQYF
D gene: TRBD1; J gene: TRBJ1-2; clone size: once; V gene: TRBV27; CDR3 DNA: TGTGCCAGCGCCCGGGACAGGGTCGAGTATTACTATGGCTACACCTTC; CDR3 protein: CASARDRVEYYYGYTF
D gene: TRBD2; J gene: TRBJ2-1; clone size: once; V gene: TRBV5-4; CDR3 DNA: TGTGCCAGCAGCTTGGCCCTAGCGGGATCTAATGAGCAGTTCTTC; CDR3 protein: CASSLALAGSNEQFF
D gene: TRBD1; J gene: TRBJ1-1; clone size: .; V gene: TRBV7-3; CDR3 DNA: TGTGCCAGCAGCTTGACCGGGACAGGGGGCACTGAAGCTTTCTTT; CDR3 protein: CASSLTGTGGTEAFF
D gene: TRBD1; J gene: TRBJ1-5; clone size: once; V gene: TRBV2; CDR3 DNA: TGTGCCAGCAGTGGGACAGGGTCGGATCAGCCCCAGCATTTT; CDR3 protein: CASSGTGSDQPQHF
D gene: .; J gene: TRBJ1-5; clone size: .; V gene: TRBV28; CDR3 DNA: TGTGCCAGCAGTCCCGGCCGGGGGGGCAATCAGCCCCAGCATTTT; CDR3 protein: CASSPGRGGNQPQHF
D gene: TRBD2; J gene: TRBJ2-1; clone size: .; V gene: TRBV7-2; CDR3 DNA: TGTGCCAGCAGCTTAAGGGGAGGGCCTTCGGCTGAGCAGTTCTTC; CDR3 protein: CASSLRGGPSAEQFF
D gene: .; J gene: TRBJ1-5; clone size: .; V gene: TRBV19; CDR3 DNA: TGTGCCAGTAGTCCTCTCGGAGGGCTCAATCAGCCCCAGCATTTT; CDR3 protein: CASSPLGGLNQPQHF
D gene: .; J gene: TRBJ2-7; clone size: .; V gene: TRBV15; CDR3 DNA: TGTGCCACCAGCAGAGGCGGGACAGTTAGTTACGAGCAGTACTTC; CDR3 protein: CATSRGGTVSYEQYF
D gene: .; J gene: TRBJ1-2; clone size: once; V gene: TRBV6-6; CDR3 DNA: TGTGCCAGCAGTTACTCACGTATACAGGGCAACTATGGCTACACCTTC; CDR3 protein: CASSYSRIQGNYGYTF
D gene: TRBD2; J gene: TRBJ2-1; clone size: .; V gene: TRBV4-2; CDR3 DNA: TGTGCCAGCAGCCGTCCGGGACTAGGGCACAATGAGCAGTTCTTC; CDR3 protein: CASSRPGLGHNEQFF
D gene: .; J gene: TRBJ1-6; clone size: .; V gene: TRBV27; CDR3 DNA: TGTGCCAGCAGTTTGTGGGCGAGCTCCTATAATTCACCCCTCCACTTT; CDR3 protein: CASSLWASSYNSPLHF
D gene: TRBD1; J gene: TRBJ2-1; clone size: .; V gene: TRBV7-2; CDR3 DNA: TGTGCCAGCAGCTTAGGGACAGGGGGCAATGAGCAGTTCTTC; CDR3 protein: CASSLGTGGNEQFF
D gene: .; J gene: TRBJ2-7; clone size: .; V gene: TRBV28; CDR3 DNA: TGTGCCAGCAGGGGGCTAGCGCCAACAGAGTGGTACTTC; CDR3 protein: CASRGLAPTEWYF
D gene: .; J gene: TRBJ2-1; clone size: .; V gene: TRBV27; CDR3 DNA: TGTGCCAGCAGTTTACATCCAGGCAGTTCCTACAATGAGCAGTTCTTC; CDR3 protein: CASSLHPGSSYNEQFF
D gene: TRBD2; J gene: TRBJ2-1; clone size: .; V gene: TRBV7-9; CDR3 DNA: TGTGCCAGCAGCTTCCCTCTGGGACTAGCGGGAGCACGGGAGCAGTTCTTC; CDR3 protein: CASSFPLGLAGAREQFF
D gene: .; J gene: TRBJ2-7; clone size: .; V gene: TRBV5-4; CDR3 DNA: TGTGCCAGCAGCCCTATGCCCAGCGGGGAGCAGTACTTC; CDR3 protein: CASSPMPSGEQYF
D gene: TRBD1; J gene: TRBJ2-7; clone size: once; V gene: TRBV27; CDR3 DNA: TGTGCCAGCACTCCCGGGACAGGGTACCACGAGCAGTACTTC; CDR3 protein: CASTPGTGYHEQYF
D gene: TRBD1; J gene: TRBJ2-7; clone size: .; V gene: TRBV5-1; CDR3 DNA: TGCGCCAGCAGCTTGGAGGTGGTAGACAGGGGGGGCGAGCAGTACTTC; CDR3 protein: CASSLEVVDRGGEQYF
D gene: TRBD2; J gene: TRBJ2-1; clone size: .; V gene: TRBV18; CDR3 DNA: TGTGCCAGCTCGCACCGCGGGACTAGCGGTAGCTCCTACAATGAGCAGTTCTTC; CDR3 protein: CASSHRGTSGSSYNEQFF
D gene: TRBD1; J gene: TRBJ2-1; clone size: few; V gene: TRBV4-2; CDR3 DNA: TGTGCCAGCAGCCAAGATTTGACAGGGCAGCTCTTC; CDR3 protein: CASSQDLTGQLF
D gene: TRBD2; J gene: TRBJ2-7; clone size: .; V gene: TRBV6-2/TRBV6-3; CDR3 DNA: TGTGCCAGCAGTTATCTAGCGGGATCGAACGAGCAGTACTTC; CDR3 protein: CASSYLAGSNEQYF
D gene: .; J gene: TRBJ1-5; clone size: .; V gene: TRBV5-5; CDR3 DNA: TGTGCCAGCAGCTTGGAGTCTTCGGCCACAGGGTATCAGCCCCAGCATTTT; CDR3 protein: CASSLESSATGYQPQHF
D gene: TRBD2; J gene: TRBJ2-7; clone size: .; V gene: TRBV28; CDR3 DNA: TGTGCCAGCAGTACTGGGACTAACCCTTACTCCTACGAGCAGTACTTC; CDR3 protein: CASSTGTNPYSYEQYF
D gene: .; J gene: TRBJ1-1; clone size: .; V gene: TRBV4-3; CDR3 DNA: TGCGCCAGCAGCCAAGGCGGTTGGACAAGTACTGAAGCTTTCTTT; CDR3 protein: CASSQGGWTSTEAFF
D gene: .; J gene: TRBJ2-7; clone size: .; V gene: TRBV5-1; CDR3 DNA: TGCGCCAGCAGGCCTATCCCCCTCTCCTACGAGCAGTACTTC; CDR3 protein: CASRPIPLSYEQYF
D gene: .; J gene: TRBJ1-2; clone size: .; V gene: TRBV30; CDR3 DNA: TGTGCCTGGAGTGTAAGGCCAGGGTCGTATGGCTACACCTTC; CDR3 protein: CAWSVRPGSYGYTF
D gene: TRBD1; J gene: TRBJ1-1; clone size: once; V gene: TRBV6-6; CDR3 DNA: TGTGCCAGCAGTTTTGATCCGGGACAGGGCCGCACTGAAGCTTTCTTT; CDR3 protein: CASSFDPGQGRTEAFF
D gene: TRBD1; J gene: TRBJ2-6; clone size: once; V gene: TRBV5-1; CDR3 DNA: TGCGCCAGCAGGGGGACAGGGACCTCTGGGGCCAACGTCCTGACTTTC; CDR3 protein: CASRGTGTSGANVLTF
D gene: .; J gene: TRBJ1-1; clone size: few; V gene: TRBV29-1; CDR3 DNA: TGCAGCGTTTTGTCTCGGGGTGGCGACACTGAAGCTTTCTTT; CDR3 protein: CSVLSRGGDTEAFF
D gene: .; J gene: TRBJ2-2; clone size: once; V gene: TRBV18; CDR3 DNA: TGTGCCAGCTCACCATCTGGCGGGGCTAACACCGGGGAGCTGTTTTTT; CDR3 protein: CASSPSGGANTGELFF
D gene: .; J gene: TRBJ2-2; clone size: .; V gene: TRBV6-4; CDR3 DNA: TGTGCCAGCAGTGACTCATGGGGGCCGAACACCGGGGAGCTGTTTTTT; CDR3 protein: CASSDSWGPNTGELFF
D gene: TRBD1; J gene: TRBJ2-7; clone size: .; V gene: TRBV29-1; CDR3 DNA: TGCAGCGTTGGACAGGGGATAGTAAGGGGTGAGCAGTACTTC; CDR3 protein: CSVGQGIVRGEQYF
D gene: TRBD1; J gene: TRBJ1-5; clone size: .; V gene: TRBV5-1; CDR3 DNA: TGCGCCAGCAGCGAACAGGGGAATAGCAATCAGCCCCAGCATTTT; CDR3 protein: CASSEQGNSNQPQHF
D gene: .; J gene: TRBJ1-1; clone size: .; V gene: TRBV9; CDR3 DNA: TGTGCCAGCAGCTCCACGGTCGGCACTGAAGCTTTCTTT; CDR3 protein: CASSSTVGTEAFF